What follows are 23 T cell receptor beta chains derived from one specimen sequenced in a study of T cells in Graves' hyperthyroidism and ophthalmopathy. Amplified TCR beta CDR3 regions derived from RNA transcripts. Using the HTBI primer set, a first-round RT-PCR was run on the TCR CDR3. Via MiXCR, TCRdb re-called the multiplex PCR reads, giving one row per CDR3 protein. Of roughly 700,000 distinct CDR3 sequences listed, roughly 15% were seen once; the top ten hold 10%. The sample comprised blood. These receptors all come from a woman younger than 35 with Graves' hyperthyroidism.

The V gene is TRBV29-1, the J gene TRBJ2-7; no clear D gene. V lost 3 bases, J lost 3 bases, and 6 bases lay in between. The CDR3 has 11 amino acids. Per the germline V gene, CDR1 is SQVTM and CDR2 is ANQGSEA. The CDR3 loop reads CSVEVVYEQYF. In DNA form, the CDR3 reads TGCAGCGTTGAGGTGGTCTACGAGCAGTACTTC.

The gene calls are TRBV4-1 and TRBJ2-7; 9 positions agree with TRBD2. In germline, CDR1 is MGHRA, CDR2 YSYEKL. The CDR3 is 15 amino acids. After removal of 1 base from V and 3 bases from J, the junction contained 4 bases not matched to a gene. The chain's CDR3 is CASSQAGTSFYEQYF. The CDR3 DNA reads as TGCGCCAGCAGCCAAGCGGGGACTAGCTTCTACGAGCAGTACTTC.

The V gene is TRBV7-9, the J gene TRBJ2-7; 7 bases are shared with TRBD2. CDR3 length equals 15 residues. V trimming: 5 bases; J trimming: 2 bases; junction bases outside the gene matches: 9. Germline V gene sequence: CDR1 SEHNR, CDR2 FQNEAQ (reference sequence). The CDR3, as DNA: TGTGCCAGCAGCCCCTCCGGGACTAATCCCTACGAGCAGTACTTC. Residues: CASSPSGTNPYEQYF.

In this sample, this clonotype turned up a few times. The genes are TRBV24-1 and TRBJ2-5, with TRBD1 identical over 9 bases. The germline CDR1 and CDR2 sequences are KGHDR and SFDVKD. There are 16 residues in the CDR3. After removal of 4 bases from V and 3 bases from J, the junction contained 8 bases not matched to a gene. CDR3 sequence: CATSDRGQGQKETQYF. The CDR3 DNA reads TGTGCCACCAGTGACCGTGGACAGGGGCAAAAAGAGACCCAGTACTTC.

The sample holds many counts of this clonotype. The chain couples TRBV28 to TRBJ1-5; D is ambiguous. Germline values: CDR1 MDHEN, CDR2 SYDVKM. Trimming took off 2 bases at V and 0 bases at J, with 5 bases between the two ends. The CDR3 consists of 14 residues. DNA of the CDR3: TGTGCCAGCAGTTTAGCCCTTAGCAATCAGCCCCAGCATTTT. Residues: CASSLALSNQPQHF.

This clonotype has only a few counts. The chain couples TRBV4-3 to TRBJ2-1, with D perhaps matching TRBD1 (5 bases). The CDR3 length is 17 residues. Between the trimmed V and J ends, which lost 0 bases and 9 bases, there was a span of 21 bases. Germline V gene lookup returns CDR1 LGHNA and CDR2 YSLEER. CDR3 sequence reads: CASSQDPNRGFGSEQFF. The CDR3 region has the DNA TGCGCCAGCAGCCAAGACCCCAATAGGGGTTTCGGCAGTGAGCAGTTCTTC.

V and J are TRBV4-3 and TRBJ1-1; no clear D gene. Germline lookup yields CDR1 LGHNA and CDR2 YSLEER. The CDR3 extends over 16 amino acids. Trimming pared 0 bases from V and 1 base from J, leaving 12 bases between. The DNA of the CDR3 is TGCGCCAGCAGCCAAGAAACCGGGCAGGAGAACACTGAAGCTTTCTTT. Encoded protein: CASSQETGQENTEAFF.

In its sample, this clonotype was seen many times. V usage is TRBV20-1 and J usage is TRBJ1-2; D gene uncertain. Germline V CDR1 and CDR2: DFQATT, SNEGSKA (reference sequence). V dropped 3 bases and J dropped 3 bases, with 14 bases sitting between them. The CDR3 covers 14 residues. As DNA, the CDR3 is TGCAGTGCTAGGGGTAGGGCCTCCTACTATGGCTACACCTTC. The encoded protein is CSARGRASYYGYTF.

In regard to this clonotype: Relative to the germline gene, one junction end is altered; a read error may explain this. The V call is TRBV6-9, the J call TRBJ2-3; D uncertain. The CDR3 sequence is 11 residues long. Germline CDR1 reads MNHGY; CDR2 reads SVAAGI. The CDR3 region is CAGSYGHGQYF. Written as DNA, the CDR3 is TGTGCCGGCAGTTACGGCCATGGGCAGTATTTT.

The sample holds many counts of this clonotype. The gene calls are TRBV6-1 and TRBJ2-1; D is undetermined. Trimming left V 5 bases short and J 8 bases short, with 19 bases between. The CDR3 consists of 15 residues. Germline V lookup: CDR1 MNHNS, CDR2 SASEGT. CDR3: CASSYRNPEVHEQFF. The CDR3 DNA reads as TGTGCCAGCAGTTATAGGAACCCAGAGGTCCATGAGCAGTTCTTC.

V and J are TRBV20-1 and TRBJ2-2; D remains unclear. V lost 3 bases to trimming and J lost 6 bases, with 14 bases between them. The CDR3 is 14 residues long. Germline V gives CDR1 DFQATT, CDR2 SNEGSKA (reference sequence). DNA for the CDR3: TGCAGTGCTAGCCCCCTTACACAACCCGGGGAGCTGTTTTTT. This translates into CSASPLTQPGELFF.

This sequence joins TRBV7-9 and TRBJ2-7; D is ambiguous. The CDR3 runs to 15 residues. CDR1 is SEHNR and CDR2 is FQNEAQ in the germline V gene (reference sequence). V was trimmed by 5 bases and J by 5 bases, leaving 19 bases between them. The CDR3 nucleotides read TGTGCCAGCAGCCCCCCAATTAATACAAGGAACGAGCAGTACTTC. Translation gives CASSPPINTRNEQYF.

This clonotype has at least ten counts. This chain joins TRBV7-8 and TRBJ2-7; no clear D gene. Germline loops: CDR1 SGHVS, CDR2 FQNEAQ. Between the trimmed V and J ends, which lost 2 bases and 7 bases, there was a span of 12 bases. This CDR3 has 13 amino acids. The CDR3 loop reads CASSLLYLGEQYF. As DNA, the CDR3 is TGTGCCAGCAGCTTACTCTATCTGGGAGAGCAGTACTTC.

The sample holds a few counts of this clonotype. This chain uses TRBV20-1 with TRBJ2-7; D is unclear. The germline V gene has CDR1 DFQATT and CDR2 SNEGSKA (reference sequence). The CDR3 runs 14 residues. Trimming cost V 3 bases and J 2 bases, with 14 bases left between them. CDR3 in amino acids: CSARALSNPYEQYF. The CDR3 DNA follows: TGCAGTGCTAGGGCCCTGAGCAATCCCTACGAGCAGTACTTC.

The V gene is TRBV20-1, the J gene TRBJ1-2; D is unresolved. Trimming took off 2 bases at V and 6 bases at J, with 19 bases between the two ends. Germline CDR1 DFQATT, CDR2 SNEGSKA (reference sequence). CDR3 length equals 15 residues. The CDR3 loop reads CSARTPGEADHGYTF. CDR3 DNA sequence: TGCAGTGCTAGAACTCCCGGGGAGGCCGATCATGGCTACACCTTC.

The chain recombines TRBV25-1 with TRBJ1-1, with TRBD1 matching 7 bases. Germline V gene data show CDR1 as MGHDK and CDR2 as SYGVNS. Trimming removed 0 bases from V and 1 base from J; junction bases left unmatched: 5. The CDR3 is 16 amino acids. The chain's CDR3 is CASSEYGRGGNTEAFF. In DNA form, the CDR3 reads TGTGCCAGCAGTGAATACGGCAGGGGGGGGAACACTGAAGCTTTCTTT.

A few counts support this clonotype. V and J are TRBV20-1 and TRBJ2-1, with 10 bases fitting TRBD2. The CDR3 has 13 residues. Looked up from germline, CDR1 is DFQATT and CDR2 is SNEGSKA (reference sequence). With V trimmed by 6 bases and J by 6 bases, 5 bases remained unmatched. The CDR3 loop is CSAYSGGLNEQFF. The CDR3 bases are TGCAGTGCCTATAGCGGGGGGCTCAATGAGCAGTTCTTC.

This clonotype was recorded many times. The chain combines TRBV12-3 or TRBV12-4 with TRBJ2-7; TRBD2 matches 7 bases. Trimming cost V 5 bases and J 0 bases; bases outside gene matches: 4. The CDR3 runs 14 residues. The DNA of the CDR3 is TGTGCCAGCAGTCCCCGGGGGGTCTCCTACGAGCAGTACTTC. This encodes CASSPRGVSYEQYF.

Ten or more counts support this clonotype. The chain combines TRBV7-8 with TRBJ1-5; a possible D gene is TRBD1 (5 bases). Trimming removed 1 base from V and 4 bases from J, with 23 bases in between. Per germline, CDR1 SGHVS and CDR2 FQNEAQ. The CDR3 sequence is 19 residues long. The CDR3 DNA reads TGTGCCAGCAGCTTAGGATCCCGCAGGGAAAGAATCGGGAATCAGCCCCAGCATTTT. Translating it yields CASSLGSRRERIGNQPQHF.

This clonotype was seen repeatedly, ten times or more. The chain is built from TRBV28 and TRBJ2-1, with D possibly matching TRBD2 (6 bases). Looked up from germline, CDR1 is MDHEN and CDR2 is SYDVKM. V was shortened by 3 bases and J by 0 bases, with 12 bases between the two germline ends. The CDR3 runs to 16 residues. The chain's CDR3 is CASSLPSASSYNEQFF. DNA for the CDR3: TGTGCCAGCAGTTTGCCTAGCGCGAGCTCCTACAATGAGCAGTTCTTC.

The chain has TRBV7-8 and TRBJ2-3, with D maybe TRBD2 (6 bases). The CDR3 extends over 14 amino acids. Germline V gene lookup returns CDR1 SGHVS and CDR2 FQNEAQ. Trimming left V 4 bases short and J 12 bases short, with 20 bases between. The CDR3 region has the DNA TGTGCCAGCAGCTCGGGGGTGGGATTGGGTTCCCAGTATTTT. It is translated as CASSSGVGLGSQYF.

The genes are TRBV3-1 and TRBJ1-5, with a weak D call TRBD1 (5 bases). The CDR3 totals 14 residues. V was trimmed by 4 bases and J by 7 bases, leaving 14 bases between them. The V gene's germline CDR1 is LGHDT and CDR2 YNNKEL (reference sequence). The CDR3 spells CASSLGVKGQPQHF. The CDR3, as DNA: TGTGCCAGCAGCCTCGGGGTCAAGGGGCAGCCCCAGCATTTT. Variable domain in full (rest from reference TRBV3-1 and TRBJ1-5): DTAVSQTPKYLVTQMGNDKSIKCEQNLGHDTMYWYKQDSKKFLKIMFSYNNKELIINETVPNRFSPKSPDKAHLNLHINSLELGDSAVYFCASSLGVKGQPQHFGDGTRLSIL.

The table lists this clonotype with many counts. The rearrangement joins TRBV7-6 to TRBJ2-7; 11 bases are shared with TRBD2. CDR3 size: 14 residues. Unmatched junction bases numbered 8, after V lost 6 bases and J lost 7 bases. Germline CDR1 is SGHVS and CDR2 is FNYEAQ. CDR3 amino acids: CASSHSGRAGEQYF. In DNA form, the CDR3 reads TGTGCCAGCAGTCATAGCGGGAGGGCTGGGGAGCAGTACTTC.